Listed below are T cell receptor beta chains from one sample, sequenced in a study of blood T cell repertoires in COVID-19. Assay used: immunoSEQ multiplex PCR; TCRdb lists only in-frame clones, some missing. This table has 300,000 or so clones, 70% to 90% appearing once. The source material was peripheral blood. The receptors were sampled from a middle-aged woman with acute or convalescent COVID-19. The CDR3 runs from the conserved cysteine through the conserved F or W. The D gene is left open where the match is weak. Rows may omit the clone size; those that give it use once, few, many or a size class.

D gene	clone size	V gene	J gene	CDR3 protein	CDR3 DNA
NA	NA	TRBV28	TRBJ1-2	CASRQDSNYGYTF	TGTGCCAGCAGACAGGACAGTAACTATGGCTACACCTTC
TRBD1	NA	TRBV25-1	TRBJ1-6	CASRASGGSPLHF	TGTGCCAGCAGGGCGTCAGGGGGTTCACCCCTCCACTTT
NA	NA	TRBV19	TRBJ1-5	CASRTVNSNQPQHF	TGTGCCAGTAGGACAGTCAATAGCAATCAGCCCCAGCATTTT
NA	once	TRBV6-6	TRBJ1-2	CASSFRGGSYGYTF	TGTGCCAGCAGTTTCCGGGGAGGGTCCTATGGCTACACCTTC
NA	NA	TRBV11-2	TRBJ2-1	CAISTQGHSYNEQFF	TGTGCCATCTCCACGCAGGGGCACTCCTACAATGAGCAGTTCTTC
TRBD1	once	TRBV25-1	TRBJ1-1	CASSLDRGNTEAFF	TGTGCCAGCAGCCTGGACAGGGGGAACACTGAAGCTTTCTTT
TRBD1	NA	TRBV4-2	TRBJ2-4	CASSRSDREAKNIQYF	TGTGCCAGCAGCCGATCGGACAGGGAGGCCAAAAACATTCAGTACTTC
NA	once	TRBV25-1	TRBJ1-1	CASNAGGRNTEAFF	TGTGCCAGCAATGCCGGCGGGAGGAACACTGAAGCTTTCTTT
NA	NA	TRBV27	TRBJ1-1	CASSPLNDRNTEAFF	TGTGCCAGCAGTCCCCTCAATGACAGGAACACTGAAGCTTTCTTT
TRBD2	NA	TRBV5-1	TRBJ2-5	CASSLEASGGWETQYF	TGCGCCAGCAGCTTGGAGGCTAGCGGGGGTTGGGAGACCCAGTACTTC
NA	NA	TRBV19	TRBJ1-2	CASSIDSGQGSGYTF	TGTGCCAGTAGTATAGATTCCGGCCAGGGAAGTGGCTACACCTTC
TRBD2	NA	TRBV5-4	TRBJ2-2	CASSQGLVRATGELFF	TGTGCCAGCAGCCAAGGACTAGTGAGGGCCACCGGGGAGCTGTTTTTT
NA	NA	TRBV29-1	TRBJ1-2	CSVVGGRGYTF	TGCAGCGTTGTGGGGGGTCGTGGCTACACCTTC
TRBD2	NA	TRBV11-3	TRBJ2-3	CASSLGTSGGPSTDTQYF	TGTGCCAGCAGCTTAGGGACTAGCGGGGGGCCTAGCACAGATACGCAGTATTTT
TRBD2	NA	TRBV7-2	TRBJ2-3	CASSVYRLAGVPDTQYF	TGTGCCAGCAGCGTCTACCGTCTAGCGGGAGTACCAGATACGCAGTATTTT
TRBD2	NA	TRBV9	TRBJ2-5	CASSVGGGGALETQYF	TGTGCCAGCAGCGTAGGCGGCGGGGGGGCCCTAGAGACCCAGTACTTC
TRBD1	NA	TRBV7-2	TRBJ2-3	CASSFIGGVTDTQYF	TGTGCCAGCAGCTTTATAGGGGGCGTCACAGATACGCAGTATTTT
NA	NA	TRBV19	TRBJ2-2	CASIPPNRGTGELFF	TGTGCCAGTATCCCCCCGAATAGGGGCACCGGGGAGCTGTTTTTT
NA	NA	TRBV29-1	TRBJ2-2	CSVETGRTGELFF	TGCAGCGTTGAAACAGGGCGCACCGGGGAGCTGTTTTTT
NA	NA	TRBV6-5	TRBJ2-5	CASTPLASQETQYF	TGTGCCAGCACCCCACTAGCCAGTCAAGAGACCCAGTACTTC
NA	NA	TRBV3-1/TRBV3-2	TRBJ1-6	CASSQDISELTYNSPLHF	TGTGCCAGCAGCCAAGATATATCGGAGCTGACCTATAATTCACCCCTCCACTTT
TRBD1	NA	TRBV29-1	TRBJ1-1	CSVETGGLNTEAFF	TGCAGCGTTGAAACAGGGGGCTTGAACACTGAAGCTTTCTTT
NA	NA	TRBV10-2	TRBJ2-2	CASRLAGGRNTGELFF	TGCGCCAGCAGACTCGCCGGGGGGCGTAACACCGGGGAGCTGTTTTTT
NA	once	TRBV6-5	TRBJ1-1	CASSYSIQFRGTEAFF	TGTGCCAGCAGTTACTCGATTCAGTTTCGGGGGACTGAAGCTTTCTTT
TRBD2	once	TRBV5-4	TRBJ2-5	CASSLSGGVETQYF	TGTGCCAGCAGCTTATCCGGGGGGGTGGAGACCCAGTACTTC